This T cell receptor (beta chain) derives from a study of T cells in Graves' hyperthyroidism and ophthalmopathy. Whole-study results and caveats: In validation, the model predicted ophthalmopathy. These predictions came a median about 6.5 months before onset.

Researchers took RNA transcripts and amplified the TCR beta CDR3 regions from them. The HTBI primer set drove a first-round RT-PCR of the TCR CDR3. TCRdb independently ran MiXCR on the multiplex PCR reads; one entry per CDR3 protein. The table records over 500,000 distinct CDR3 sequences, about 15% of them present only once. Researchers defined stable Graves' hyperthyroidism as no ophthalmopathy progression within 18 months. Germline values: CDR1 DFQATT, CDR2 SNEGSKA (reference sequence). This CDR3 region has 14 residues. Unmatched junction bases numbered 8, after V lost 5 bases and J lost 5 bases. About this clonotype itself: Its antigen is still unknown.

The genes are TRBV20-1 and TRBJ2-7; TRBD2 matches 11 bases. The TCR sequence derives from a woman aged 35 to 49 with Graves' hyperthyroidism. The sequenced material came from blood. The CDR3 sequence is CSALGLAGMDEQYF. CDR3 coding DNA: TGCAGTGCTCTCGGACTAGCGGGTATGGACGAGCAGTACTTC.